This T cell receptor (beta chain) was observed in a study of identical twins. The CDR3 length is 14 residues. Trimming took 6 bases from V and 2 from J, leaving 8 bases between them. In TCRdb, the 5' RACE reads were re-called with MiXCR into one record per CDR3 protein. The data hold about 890,000 distinct CDR3 sequences, with 10% to 15% observed a single time. This clonotype has a handful of counts. The same specimen was also included in a second study, on yellow fever vaccine responses in identical twins.

This clonotype was sampled from a woman aged 18-35 years in good health. This sequence joins TRBV12-3 or TRBV12-4 and TRBJ2-6; D unresolved. Sequencing was done on a sample of PBMCs. CDR3 sequence: CASSTNTGANVLTF. CDR3 DNA: TGTGCCAGCAGCACAAATACTGGGGCCAACGTCCTGACTTTC.